The next 8 T cell receptor beta chains were all read from a single sample in a study of CD8 T cells in Susac syndrome. Random hexamers were used to reverse transcribe an amount of about 0.5 to 1 ug RNA. TCRdb itself ran the immunoSEQ multiplex PCR reads through MiXCR, one entry per CDR3 protein. The sample holds 400,000 to 550,000 distinct CDR3 sequences, 75% to 90% seen once. The sequenced material came from CD8+ T cells from PBMCs. The receptors here all came from a human donor with multiple sclerosis.

The chain joins TRBV6-2 or TRBV6-3 to TRBJ2-1; 10 bases agree with TRBD1. This CDR3 comprises 15 residues. Germline values: CDR1 MNHEY, CDR2 SVGEGT. V shed 6 bases and J 8 bases; nucleotides not matched to a gene: 10. CDR3 in amino acids: CASREVGQGLHEQFF. The CDR3 DNA is TGTGCCAGCAGGGAAGTGGGACAGGGGCTTCATGAGCAGTTCTTC.

V and J are TRBV15 and TRBJ2-7, with 9 bases lining up with TRBD1. The CDR3 has 15 amino acids. Germline V gives CDR1 LNHNV, CDR2 YYDKDF (reference sequence). V was pared by 1 base and J by 3 bases, with 4 bases of the junction left unmatched. The DNA of the CDR3 is TGTGCCACCAGCAGAGTAACAGGGGGCCTCTACGAGCAGTACTTC. Protein: CATSRVTGGLYEQYF.

The chain links TRBV6-1 to TRBJ2-7; 8 bases are shared with TRBD2. Looked up from germline, CDR1 is MNHNS and CDR2 is SASEGT. V lost 1 base and J lost 0; bases outside the gene matches: 8. CDR3 size: 17 residues. In nucleotides, the CDR3 is TGTGCCAGCAGTGAAGTTACGGGGGGGATTAGCTCCTACGAGCAGTACTTC. Protein sequence: CASSEVTGGISSYEQYF.

V usage is TRBV6-5 and J usage is TRBJ2-1; D uncertain. The CDR3 spans 12 residues. Germline values: CDR1 MNHEY, CDR2 SVGAGI. Trimming removed 4 bases from V and 4 bases from J, with 5 bases in between. The CDR3 sequence is CASSSNYNEQFF. CDR3 DNA sequence: TGTGCCAGCAGTTCCAATTACAATGAGCAGTTCTTC.

The genes are TRBV7-6 and TRBJ2-7; 9 nucleotides align to TRBD1. The CDR3 is made up of 15 amino acids. Germline CDR1 and CDR2: SGHVS and FNYEAQ. After removal of 3 bases from V and 3 bases from J, the junction contained 6 bases not matched to a gene. The DNA of the CDR3 is TGTGCCAGCAGCTTGGACGGACAGGGGATCTACGAGCAGTACTTC. Protein: CASSLDGQGIYEQYF.

A single count supports this clonotype. The chain carries TRBV28 and TRBJ1-5, with TRBD1 as a possible D gene (6 bases). Between the trimmed V and J ends, which lost 2 bases and 10 bases, there was a span of 15 bases. The CDR3 has 14 amino acids. CDR1 and CDR2 (germline): MDHEN, SYDVKM. Written as DNA, the CDR3 is TGTGCCAGCAGTTTAAGGGACACCATACAACCCCAGCATTTT. Amino acids: CASSLRDTIQPQHF.

The J gene is TRBJ2-7, the V gene TRBV6-5; maybe TRBD2 (6 bases). V lost 6 bases to trimming and J lost 7 bases, with 16 bases between them. The CDR3 has 13 amino acids. CDR1 MNHEY and CDR2 SVGAGI come from the germline V gene. CDR3 protein: CASSRGTAQEQYF. For the CDR3, the DNA is TGTGCCAGCAGCCGCGGGACCGCGCAGGAGCAGTACTTC.

V and J are TRBV27 and TRBJ2-3, with D unclear. V lost 7 bases and J lost 2, with 10 bases in between. Germline CDR1 MNHEY, CDR2 SMNVEV (reference sequence). This CDR3 spans 13 amino acids. The CDR3 DNA reads TGTGCCAGCAAACTGGGGTACACAGATACGCAGTATTTT. Translating it yields CASKLGYTDTQYF.